Listed here is a single T cell receptor beta chain. This clone was counted only a few times. Its antigen remains undetermined. One base away there is no much larger clone; base qualities are not given. The data were taken from a study of cytomegalovirus exposure and HLA in healthy donors (dated by TCRdb to the late 2010s). The study in broad terms: An earlier analysis of some 600 of the donors reported about 260 Gb of sequence data and around 100 million unique TCR beta sequences obtained from 150 million to 200 million T cells. An early release covering 500 to 750 HLA-typed donors comprised 250 to 350 gigabases of sequencing data and 85 million or so unique TCR sequences. Of the roughly 400 genotyped donors, over 80% were placed in the genetic ancestry cluster associated with self-reported Caucasian donors. The study aimed to test whether signatures of past pathogen exposure could be identified by cataloging public T cell receptors. The study used immunosequencing to profile the T cell repertoires of approximately 650 subjects and linked those repertoires to cytomegalovirus serostatus. Along with the approximately 700-subject first cohort, a separate validation cohort of over a hundred different subjects was used. High-throughput TCR immunosequencing, statistical association of individual TCRs with disease status, and machine learning were combined to predict cytomegalovirus infection status. A later analysis re-analyzed previously published TCR beta repertoires from 650 to 800 donors and added high-resolution HLA genotyping to study TCR occurrence patterns. In the later analysis, no new phenotypic data were used to find candidate immune exposures; instead, reliance was placed on TCR beta sequences and their occurrence across donors. An earlier analysis of approximately 500 of the donors applied high-throughput TCR beta sequencing to assess whether each TCR beta V gene segment acted as functional or pseudogenic. Donor age, sex, ethnicity and CMV serostatus were collected together with the repertoire data. A later genetic analysis used genome-wide SNP genotypes for about three fifths of the 666 donors, treating that subset as a discovery cohort. Every repertoire in the discovery cohort had been generated on one and the same sequencing platform. HLA typing included class I and class II loci at four-digit resolution. Typing coverage differed by locus: A, B, C, DRB1 and DQB1 were typed in about 620-640 donors, DQA1 in approximately 520, DPA1 in some 610, and DPB1 in approximately 450. Because of strong linkage in the cohort, roughly five DR-DQ haplotypes were treated as single units for association and clustering. Among some 400 genotyped donors of the cohort, an average of about 240,000 unique TCR beta nucleotide sequences was sequenced per donor, of which approximately 19% were non-productive. What the authors observed across the whole study: Because HLA typing was missing for some donors at each locus, association tests included only the typed subset. A total of around 150 TCR beta chains were listed by the study as associated with cytomegalovirus. When HLA alleles, especially DR and DQ, strongly co-occurred, attributing TCR associations to individual alleles was difficult. It was suggested by the authors that the approach could potentially be generalized to other disease states and immunological phenotypes. In vitro tests confirmed that three of the cytomegalovirus-associated TCR beta chains recognize cytomegalovirus antigens. Linkage disequilibrium might explain the correlated functional status among segregating V segments, but an unknown experimental factor could not be excluded. The sequencing pipeline was judged likely to have produced a cluster of highly shared sequence variants as a technical artifact. The 87-base-pair reads could not distinguish some IMGT-functional V segments, including TRBV6-2 and TRBV6-3, so those segments were excluded. In a later analysis, most CMV-associated TCR beta chains were found to appear HLA-restricted, with HLA associations seemingly driven largely by CMV exposure. Several of the top co-occurrence clusters appeared to be linked to parvovirus B19, influenza, CMV and Epstein-Barr virus, according to a later analysis. Compared with the roughly 670-donor mean, donors in an Asian-associated ancestry cluster had fewer N-insertions in productive TCRs, according to a later genetic analysis. An association between a missense DCLRE1C variant and V-gene and J-gene trimming of TCR beta chains was found in a later genetic analysis and replicated in an independent cohort. Cytomegalovirus status was reported to be diagnosed by the classifier with high specificity and sensitivity in both the original and validation cohorts. Across donors, most TCR sequences were observed very rarely, whereas some public TCRs were present in many individuals. At a false discovery rate of 0.05, a later analysis linked under 20,000 TCR beta sequences to specific HLA alleles. Seventeen rarely observed V segments, including chromosome 9 orphons, were excluded from the earlier analysis of some 590 of the donors because counts were too low. In a later analysis, the rate of TCR association differed among HLA loci, with DRB1 alleles having the most associated TCRs and HLA-C alleles having the fewest. Immune exposure information for the cohort was limited to CMV serostatus. In an earlier analysis of around 500 of the donors, most TCR beta V segments appeared in productive rearrangements about 90% or about 30% of the time, broadly matching IMGT annotations. The presence/absence analyses assumed that sequencing depth was roughly uniform across donors, and that assumption may not be true. A further reported finding was that TCR beta sequences accurately predicted the HLA-A and HLA-B alleles for most subjects in the first cohort. Compared with equally common non-associated chains, HLA-associated TCR beta chains in a later analysis were more clonally expanded and had lower generation probabilities. The cohort was sequenced for TCR beta chains only, and without alpha or paired-chain data the features that could be detected were limited.

The cohort was made up of about 610 healthy bone marrow donors. At the time of sampling, all cohort members were nominally healthy, though unrecorded immune exposures were likely present. The donor tested CMV seronegative, placing the donor among the roughly 340 seronegative members of the cohort. Each donor provided a peripheral blood sample, and peripheral blood mononuclear cells were used for TCR beta sequencing. Genomic DNA extraction from the blood cell samples was performed with the Qiagen DNeasy Blood Extraction Kit. The CDR3, cysteine through phenylalanine, is 16 amino acids long. Kept here is only the CDR3 DNA, which spans 48 bases and is read in frame from base 1. The junction carries 18 bases between V and J, which are trimmed by 6 bases and 0 bases respectively. The germline V gene yields MDHEN for CDR1 and SYDVKM for CDR2. The method behind the library was the immunoSEQ multiplex PCR assay. A mixture of 60 forward primers for TCR Vbeta segments and 13 reverse primers for TCR Jbeta segments was used in the multiplex PCR. The CDR3 region of rearranged TCR beta genes was amplified from genomic DNA with a multiplex PCR assay. The amplified TCR beta libraries were sequenced on the Illumina HiSeq System as 87-base-pair reads. As for how the authors treated the data: A later analysis counted about 82 million unique TCR beta chains across the 640 or so repertoires, and some 12 million of these chains were shared by at least two donors. A nearest-neighbor algorithm error-corrected the raw reads and collapsed the reads into unique sequences, merging closely related sequences to remove PCR and sequencing errors. V, D and J gene segments were assigned by aligning CDR3 sequences to IMGT reference sequences. For a sequence to be retained, a match of at least six nucleotides to both a V gene segment and a J gene segment was required. A rearrangement was called productive if the CDR3 had no stop codons and remained in frame with V and J, and every other rearrangement was called non-productive. CDR3 was defined by IMGT convention, running from the second conserved V-encoded cysteine to the conserved J-encoded phenylalanine. The earlier analysis of a few hundred of the donors excluded any sequence lacking an unambiguous match to a single V gene segment. In an earlier analysis of a few hundred of the donors, a V segment was called functional when productive rearrangements were above 56.7%, and segregating when the standard deviation between donors exceeded 5%. A statistical classification framework was built for diagnosing cytomegalovirus status from the catalog of TCR beta chain sequences. A later analysis assigned V and J genes by comparing TCR nucleotide sequences with IMGT/GENE-DB human TR gene sequences. In a later analysis, CDR3 sequences and most-parsimonious VDJ recombination scenarios were assigned using the TCRdist pipeline. In a later analysis, each TCR beta chain was defined by its CDR3 amino acid sequence together with its V-gene family, and reads without a unique V-gene family were excluded. As a way to deal with suspected cross-contamination and a sequencing artifact, a later analysis dropped 450 to 700 nucleotide sequences that were highly shared and had low generation probability. In a later analysis, a clonal expansion index for each public chain was calculated from normalized within-repertoire ranks of inferred template counts. Generation probabilities in a later analysis came from a VDJ recombination model fitted to out-of-frame rearrangements, and those results were checked against IGoR. Hypergeometric tests were used in a later analysis to score TCR-TCR, TCR-HLA and TCR-CMV co-occurrence, with a repertoire-size bias correction applied to the TCR pairs. False discovery rates were estimated in a later analysis by permuting HLA or CMV assignments 20 times. In a later analysis, co-occurring TCRs were grouped using DBSCAN, and TCRdist sequence similarity was added for clustering within HLA-allele-positive subsets. Co-occurrence clustering excluded repertoires with fewer than 30,000 or more than 120,000 public chains, plus five with anomalous nucleotide sharing. TCRdb holds this immuneACCESS table with in-frame rearrangements only. Some clones are missing; in checked studies, unresolved V genes explain under half, and the rest has no known cause. The V and J calls and clone size were taken over from that table, and D and trimming were inferred from the DNA. A total of about 130,000 clones appear in this sample, 80% of them only once. Clones ranked in the top ten supply 1% of the sample.

The TCR was taken from a man aged 35 to 55 in good health and CMV-seronegative. This chain joins TRBV28 to TRBJ2-7, and TRBD2 may be the D gene, going by 6 matching bases. The sequenced sample consisted of PBMCs. The DNA reads TGTGCCAGCAGCCAACTCGGACACGGGGGCTCCTACGAGCAGTACTTC. Translated, this is CASSQLGHGGSYEQYF.